This TCR beta chain was identified during a study of cytomegalovirus exposure and HLA in healthy donors. The length of the CDR3 is 15 residues. CDR1 and CDR2 from the germline V gene are MNHNY and SVGAGI (reference sequence). A word on this clone: Antigen specificity is unknown.

The PCR made use of 60 Vbeta and 13 Jbeta primers. Only in-frame clones appear in the TCRdb table, and some are missing; sequencing was by immunoSEQ multiplex PCR. The sample includes over 150,000 clones, 79% of them seen just once. Study outcomes and limitations: TCR beta V- and J-gene trimming, according to a later analysis, was linked to a missense DCLRE1C variant.

The chain is built from TRBV6-6 and TRBJ2-5; D is perhaps TRBD1 (5 bases). The better agreement between TRBJ2-7 and the DNA end casts doubt on the J call. The clonotype comes from a woman aged 18-29 years in good health and CMV-seronegative. Sequenced material: PBMCs. The CDR3 DNA reads TGTGCCAGCACCAAGGGCCAGGGTCTGAACTACGAGCAGTACTTC. Translating gives CASTKGQGLNYEQYF.